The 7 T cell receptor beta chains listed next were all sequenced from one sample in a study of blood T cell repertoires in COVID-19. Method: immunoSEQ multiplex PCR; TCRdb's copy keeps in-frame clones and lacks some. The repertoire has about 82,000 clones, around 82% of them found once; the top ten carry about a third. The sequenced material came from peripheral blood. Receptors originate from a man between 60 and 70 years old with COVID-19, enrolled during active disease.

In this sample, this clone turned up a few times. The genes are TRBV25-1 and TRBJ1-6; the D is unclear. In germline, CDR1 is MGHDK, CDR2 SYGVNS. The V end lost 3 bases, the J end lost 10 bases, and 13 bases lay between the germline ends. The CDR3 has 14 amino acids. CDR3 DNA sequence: TGTGCCAGCAGTGAGCCGGGGTCGGACTCACCCCTCCACTTT. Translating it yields CASSEPGSDSPLHF.

CDR3 residues: CASSLLSRGRTDTQYF. The CDR3 nucleotides read TGTGCCAGCAGCCTCCTTAGCAGGGGGCGGACAGATACGCAGTATTTT. The rearrangement joins TRBV11-2 to TRBJ2-3; 8 bases align to TRBD1. With V trimmed by 5 bases and J by 3 bases, 10 bases remained unmatched. Germline values: CDR1 SGHAT, CDR2 FQNNGV. This CDR3 is 16 amino acids long. The complete variable domain, with remaining parts taken from reference TRBV11-2 and TRBJ2-3, reads EAGVAQSPRYKIIEKRQSVAFWCNPISGHATLYWYQQILGQGPKLLIQFQNNGVVDDSQLPKDRFSAERLKGVDSTLKIQPAKLEDSAVYLCASSLLSRGRTDTQYFGPGTRLTVL.

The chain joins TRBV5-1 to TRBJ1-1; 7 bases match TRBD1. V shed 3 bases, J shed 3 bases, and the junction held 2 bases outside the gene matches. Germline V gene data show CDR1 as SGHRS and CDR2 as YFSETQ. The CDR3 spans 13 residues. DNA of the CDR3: TGCGCCAGCAGCTCAGACAGGGACACTGAAGCTTTCTTT. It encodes CASSSDRDTEAFF.

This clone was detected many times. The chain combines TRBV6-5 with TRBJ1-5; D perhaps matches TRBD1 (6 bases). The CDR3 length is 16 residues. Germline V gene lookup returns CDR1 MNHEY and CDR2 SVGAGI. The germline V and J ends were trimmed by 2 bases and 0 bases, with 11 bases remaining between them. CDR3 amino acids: CASSYPTGTSNQPQHF. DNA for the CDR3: TGTGCCAGCAGTTACCCAACAGGGACTAGCAATCAGCCCCAGCATTTT.

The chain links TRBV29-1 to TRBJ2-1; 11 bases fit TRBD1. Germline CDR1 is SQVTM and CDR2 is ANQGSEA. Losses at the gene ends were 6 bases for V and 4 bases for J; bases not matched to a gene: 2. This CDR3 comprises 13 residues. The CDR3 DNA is TGCAGCGTGGGACAGGGGGGATACAATGAGCAGTTCTTC. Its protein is CSVGQGGYNEQFF.

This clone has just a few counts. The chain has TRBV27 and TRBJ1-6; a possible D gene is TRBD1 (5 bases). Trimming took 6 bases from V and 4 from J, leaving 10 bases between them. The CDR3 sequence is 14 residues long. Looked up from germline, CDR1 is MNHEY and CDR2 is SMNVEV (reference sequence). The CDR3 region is CASSPGTYNSPLHF. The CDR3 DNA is TGTGCCAGCAGCCCCGGGACTTATAATTCACCCCTCCACTTT.

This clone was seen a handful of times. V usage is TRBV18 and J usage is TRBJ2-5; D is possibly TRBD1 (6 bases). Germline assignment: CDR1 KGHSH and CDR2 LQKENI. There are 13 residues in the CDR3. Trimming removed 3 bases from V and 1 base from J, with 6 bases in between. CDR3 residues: CASSPDSQETQYF. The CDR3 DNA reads TGTGCCAGCTCACCGGACAGCCAAGAGACCCAGTACTTC.